These 24 T cell receptor beta chains share one sample of origin, sequenced in a study of cytomegalovirus exposure and HLA in healthy donors. PCR was performed using 60 Vbeta and 13 Jbeta primers. Profiling relied on immunoSEQ multiplex PCR, and the TCRdb table lists in-frame clones only, not all of them. The sample consists of approximately 190,000 clones, approximately 78% of them appearing once. Source material: PBMCs. Every receptor here comes from a woman in her late teens or twenties in good health and CMV-seronegative.

The chain has TRBV27 and TRBJ2-1, with TRBD1 identical over 9 bases. The trim removed 4 bases at V and 8 bases at J, leaving 9 bases unmatched. The CDR3 extends over 15 amino acids. CDR1 is MNHEY, CDR2 SMNVEV, per germline (reference sequence). CDR3 nucleotides: TGTGCCAGCAGTTCGCGGGGACAGGGCTGGGATGAGCAGTTCTTC. This gives the protein CASSSRGQGWDEQFF.

The chain carries TRBV30 and TRBJ2-1; 8 bases agree with TRBD2. CDR1 is GTSNPN and CDR2 is SVGIG in the germline V gene (reference sequence). CDR3 size: 18 residues. V lost 0 bases, J lost 4 bases, and 14 bases stayed unmatched. CDR3: CAWSVRGVAGLRYNEQFF. As DNA, the CDR3 is TGTGCCTGGAGTGTACGGGGTGTAGCGGGGTTAAGATACAATGAGCAGTTCTTC.

This clone has only a few counts. The chain couples TRBV7-9 to TRBJ2-7; the D is unclear. Between the trimmed V and J ends, which lost 4 bases and 4 bases, there was a span of 5 bases. The CDR3 sequence is 11 residues long. Per germline, CDR1 SEHNR and CDR2 FQNEAQ (reference sequence). For the CDR3, the DNA is TGTGCCAGCAGCTCGACTTACGAGCAGTACTTC. Residues: CASSSTYEQYF.

V is TRBV6-1 and J is TRBJ1-3; tentatively, D is TRBD1 (6 bases). The ends were cut back, 6 bases at V and 2 bases at J, with 11 bases in the middle. CDR1 MNHNS and CDR2 SASEGT come from the germline V gene. This CDR3 comprises 14 residues. In DNA, the CDR3 is TGTGCCAGCAGACCAGGGGTGGCTGGAAACACCATATATTTT. Translation gives CASRPGVAGNTIYF.

The chain couples TRBV7-9 to TRBJ1-5; 8 nucleotides agree with TRBD1. Germline V gene lookup returns CDR1 SEHNR and CDR2 FQNEAQ (reference sequence). The CDR3 loop spans 17 amino acids. J gave up 7 bases and V 0 bases, and 11 bases lay outside the gene matches. In DNA, the CDR3 is TGTGCCAGCAGCTTAGCCCACCAGACAGGGGAGGAACAGCCCCAGCATTTT. The encoded protein is CASSLAHQTGEEQPQHF.

The chain couples TRBV2 to TRBJ2-5, with 11 positions matching TRBD1. J lost 5 bases, V lost 4 bases, and 6 bases had no gene match. This CDR3 region has 15 residues. Germline assignment: CDR1 SNHLY and CDR2 FYNNEI. The chain's CDR3 is CASSGTGGGVETQYF. In DNA, the CDR3 is TGTGCCAGCAGTGGGACAGGGGGCGGAGTGGAGACCCAGTACTTC.

V is TRBV2 and J is TRBJ2-7, with D perhaps matching TRBD2 (5 bases). CDR3 length: 13 amino acids. Per germline, CDR1 SNHLY and CDR2 FYNNEI. V lost 5 bases, J lost 4 bases, and 12 bases lay in between. CDR3 coding DNA: TGTGCCAGCAGTTCGATTACGGGGTACGAGCAGTACTTC. It translates to CASSSITGYEQYF.

The sample holds a few counts of this clone. The rearrangement uses TRBV29-1 and TRBJ1-1; no definite D call. V lost 1 base and J lost 0, with 6 bases in between. This CDR3 has 13 residues. CDR1 is SQVTM and CDR2 is ANQGSEA in the germline V gene. The CDR3 DNA follows: TGCAGCGTTGAAGGCAGGCTGAACACTGAAGCTTTCTTT. This encodes CSVEGRLNTEAFF.

The chain recombines TRBV28 with TRBJ2-7, with 7 bases lining up with TRBD1. The CDR3 consists of 15 residues. Unmatched junction bases numbered 12, after V lost 5 bases and J lost 5 bases. The V gene's germline CDR1 is MDHEN and CDR2 SYDVKM. CDR3 DNA: TGTGCCAGCAGTACCTACAGGGGATCAAGTAACGAGCAGTACTTC. It encodes CASSTYRGSSNEQYF.

This chain joins TRBV14 and TRBJ1-1; the D gene is possibly TRBD1 (6 bases). This CDR3 comprises 15 residues. The V gene's germline CDR1 is SGHDN and CDR2 FVKESK. V was pared by 0 bases and J by 8 bases, with 16 bases between. The CDR3 loop reads CASSQDPTGTKEAFF. Here the CDR3 DNA reads TGTGCCAGCAGCCAAGACCCCACCGGGACAAAGGAAGCTTTCTTT.

V gene TRBV7-6 combines with J gene TRBJ2-1; 16 bases line up with TRBD2. This CDR3 comprises 15 residues. CDR1 is SGHVS, CDR2 FNYEAQ, per germline. V shed 5 bases, J shed 10 bases, and the junction held 5 bases outside the gene matches. The DNA of the CDR3 is TGTGCCAGCAGCACCGGGACTAGCGGGGGGGTCGAGCAGTTCTTC. Translated: CASSTGTSGGVEQFF.

This clone was observed a few times. The chain recombines TRBV4-1 with TRBJ1-6, with TRBD1 as a possible D gene (6 bases). This CDR3 is built from 16 residues. The germline V gene encodes CDR1 MGHRA and CDR2 YSYEKL. The V gene lost 2 bases and the J gene lost 7 bases, with 15 bases spanning the gap. This CDR3 is CASSQLETGLNSPLHF. The CDR3 DNA reads as TGCGCCAGCAGCCAACTCGAGACAGGTCTAAATTCACCCCTCCACTTT.

CDR3 protein: CASSRPSGQGFVETQYF. Here the CDR3 DNA reads TGTGCCAGCAGCAGACCCTCGGGACAGGGTTTTGTAGAGACCCAGTACTTC. The chain employs TRBV7-2 and TRBJ2-5, with 9 bases matching TRBD1. Germline V gives CDR1 SGHTA, CDR2 FQGNSA. This CDR3 comprises 17 residues. Trimming removed 5 bases from V and 4 bases from J; junction bases left unmatched: 14.

The chain employs TRBV28 and TRBJ1-5, with 9 bases that match TRBD1. The J segment lost 7 bases and the V segment lost 7 bases, leaving 8 bases of the junction unmatched. The CDR3 is 14 amino acids. The germline V gene has CDR1 MDHEN and CDR2 SYDVKM. For the CDR3, the DNA is TGTGCCAGCATCCCGGGACAGGGTGCGCAGCCCCAGCATTTT. Translating gives CASIPGQGAQPQHF.

This clone was detected once. The J gene is TRBJ1-2, the V gene TRBV2; 10 bases fit TRBD1. The germline V gene has CDR1 SNHLY and CDR2 FYNNEI. The CDR3 runs 14 residues. The junction had 2 bases not matched to a gene; V was cut back by 3 bases and J by 4 bases. This chain's CDR3 is CASSEGQGTYGYTF. The CDR3, as DNA: TGTGCCAGCAGTGAGGGACAGGGGACCTATGGCTACACCTTC.

V gene TRBV30 combines with J gene TRBJ1-4, with 9 bases that match TRBD1. In germline, CDR1 is GTSNPN, CDR2 SVGIG (reference sequence). The V segment lost 7 bases and the J segment 8 bases; nucleotides outside the gene matches: 8. There are 13 residues in the CDR3. CDR3 DNA: TGTGCCTCATCCGGGACAGGGTTAGAAAAACTGTTTTTT. It yields the protein CASSGTGLEKLFF.

The chain has TRBV28 and TRBJ2-7; D gene uncertain. The germline CDR1 and CDR2 sequences are MDHEN and SYDVKM. CDR3 length: 14 amino acids. Trimming cost V 2 bases and J 2 bases, with 10 bases left between them. The CDR3 spells CASSLTVEPYEQYF. The CDR3 DNA is TGTGCCAGCAGTTTAACCGTAGAACCCTACGAGCAGTACTTC. The complete variable domain, with remaining parts taken from reference TRBV28 and TRBJ2-7, reads DVKVTQSSRYLVKRTGEKVFLECVQDMDHENMFWYRQDPGLGLRLIYFSYDVKMKEKGDIPEGYSVSREKKERFSLILESASTNQTSMYLCASSLTVEPYEQYFGPGTRLTVT.

This clone showed up just once. The chain employs TRBV18 and TRBJ2-7; TRBD1 is a possible D gene (6 bases). Trimming stripped 2 bases from V and 3 bases from J, with 11 bases between. In germline, CDR1 is KGHSH, CDR2 LQKENI. This CDR3 has 14 residues. CDR3 amino acids: CASSPRQEIYEQYF. The CDR3 DNA follows: TGTGCCAGCTCACCAAGACAGGAGATCTACGAGCAGTACTTC.

The rearrangement uses TRBV4-1 and TRBJ2-5; 10 positions match TRBD1. The CDR3 is 15 residues long. Per the germline V gene, CDR1 is MGHRA and CDR2 is YSYEKL. With 5 bases clipped from V and 4 bases from J, the junction kept 7 bases outside the gene matches. CDR3 nucleotide sequence: TGCGCCAGCAGCGAGGGGACAGGGGAGGTAGAGACCCAGTACTTC. Protein: CASSEGTGEVETQYF.

Points on this clone: Other nucleotide sequences from this sample produce the same CDR3. The chain combines TRBV11-2 with TRBJ1-3; D unclear. The germline V gene encodes CDR1 SGHAT and CDR2 FQNNGV. With 1 base removed from V and 0 bases from J, the gap between germline ends came to 4 bases. The CDR3 loop spans 14 amino acids. The CDR3 nucleotides are TGTGCCAGCAGCTTAGCAGGCTCTGGAAACACCATATATTTT. Its translation is CASSLAGSGNTIYF.

The chain has TRBV7-5 and TRBJ2-1; the table names TRBD1, a call not compared with the DNA. TRBV7-5 is an annotated pseudogene. The CDR3 covers 13 residues. CDR3 residues: CVRSLVWYTEQFF. In DNA, the CDR3 is TGTGTCAGAAGCTTAGTGTGGTACACTGAGCAGTTCTTC.

The chain combines TRBV7-8 with TRBJ2-7, with 7 positions matching TRBD1. With V trimmed by 5 bases and J by 5 bases, 6 bases remained unmatched. CDR3 length: 13 amino acids. Germline CDR1 and CDR2: SGHVS and FQNEAQ. The chain's CDR3 is CASSVDRAHEQYF. CDR3 sequence (DNA): TGTGCCAGCAGCGTCGACAGGGCCCACGAGCAGTACTTC.

This chain joins TRBV2 and TRBJ1-4; 10 positions agree with TRBD1. This CDR3 has 14 amino acids. Germline CDR1 reads SNHLY; CDR2 reads FYNNEI. V lost 6 bases, J lost 8 bases, and 6 bases stayed unmatched. CDR3 bases: TGTGCCAGCAGAGGGGACAGGGGAACAGAAAAACTGTTTTTT. As protein: CASRGDRGTEKLFF.

This clone was counted once. The chain uses TRBV10-2 and TRBJ2-5, with D perhaps TRBD1 (5 bases). Germline CDR1 and CDR2: WSHSY and SAAADI. Trimming shortened V by 0 bases and J by 5 bases, and 7 bases separated the two germline ends. The CDR3 loop spans 13 amino acids. CDR3 bases: TGCGCCAGCAGTGAGTCGCAGGGCGAGACCCAGTACTTC. Protein: CASSESQGETQYF.